This T cell receptor beta chain was sequenced in a study of shared clonotypes between healthy human individuals (TCRdb year 2020). The study in broad terms: The cohort included a few men and a couple of women between 18 and 49 years of age. To estimate repertoire size and how much clonotypes are shared between individuals, the study performed deep sequencing of blood TCR repertoires from about five healthy adults. For each donor, CD4 naive and CD4 memory were each run on three plates, CD8 naive on two plates, and CD8 memory on one plate. To increase sequencing depth and limit assay-specific biases, TCR repertoire library preparation and sequencing were carried out by different laboratories using diverse techniques. Leukapheresis yielded between about 0.94 and 8.9 billion PBMCs per donor. Overall results and qualifications from the work: When four donors were compared, the shared fraction of clonotypes was about 5% for naive CD4, over 3% for naive CD8, 2.3% for memory CD4, and 0.35% to 0.5% for memory CD8. Incomplete sequencing was indicated by rarefaction of sorted-subset datasets, despite the large sequencing depth. Pairwise subsampling indicated that sequencing depth was expected to affect the degree of clonotype sharing among donors. Naive subsets generally had larger estimated clonotype richness than memory subsets did. Sampling was restricted to blood, and TCR repertoires in tissue are likely to differ from TCR repertoires in blood. Because the study included a small number of donors, the genetic and exposure-history diversity represented was limited. Higher generation probabilities were observed for clonotypes shared by all four sorted-subset donors than for non-shared clonotypes.

Points on this clone: Its antigen specificity is not known. Base quality data are lacking; no much larger clone is found one base away.

The donors were healthy, HIV-negative adults with no recently reported acute infections or vaccinations. Every donor was a Caucasian adult living in Nashville, Tennessee, USA. Magnetic negative selection was used to enrich CD4+ T cells, after which naive cells were positively selected on CD45RA and the negative fraction became the memory subset. Blood was collected by leukapheresis, and PBMCs were isolated by Ficoll-Histopaque density gradient centrifugation and then cryopreserved in liquid nitrogen vapor phase. Purity and quantity of every magnetically sorted T cell population were checked by analytical flow cytometry. Genomic DNA was isolated from each sorted fraction and quantified by UV absorbance on a Nanodrop 2000c. Using the deep immunoSEQ assay, TCR CDR3 regions were amplified from genomic DNA by multiplex PCR. Genomic DNA extracted from each cell subset was distributed evenly over all wells of several immunoSEQ 96-well plates, and each plate served as one replicate. For sorted subsets, approximately 200 ng of genomic DNA, equivalent to tens of thousands of T cell genomes, went into each replicate PCR. Purified libraries were measured with a Qubit 3.0 fluorometer, size-checked on a Bioanalyzer 2100, and measured again with the KAPA Library Quantification kit. A separate single-read 150-cycle Illumina NextSeq 550 flow cell was used to sequence each immunoSEQ 96-well plate. The authors' pipeline ran thus. Because only junctional sequences without quality scores were contained in the immunoSEQ output, filtering matching that applied to full-length reads could not be performed. Sequences were annotated with PyIR, a Python wrapper for IgBLAST v1.9, and V/J genes and CDR3 were assigned using IMGT germline references. Reads were removed for weak V/J assignments (E-value above 1e-6), missing CDR3, stop codons, out-of-frame junctions, or ambiguous translated residues. V3J clonotypes were defined by identical inferred V gene, J gene, and CDR3 amino acid sequence. The percentage overlap between two repertoires was calculated by dividing the number of shared unique clonotypes by the size of the smaller repertoire. Repertoire richness was assessed with RTK rarefaction, the Chao1 estimator, and Recon v2.1 estimates of unobserved clonotypes. Generation probabilities for all TCRbeta clonotypes obtained by the gDNA method from several donors were computed using OLGA. The table comes from immuneACCESS by way of TCRdb, which keeps in-frame sequences with V and J called. Part of the clones is missing from these tables; in studies checked, under half for an unresolved V gene and the rest for unknown reasons. V, J and clone size are taken as reported in that table, and D and trimming were inferred from the DNA itself. The sample includes approximately 1.1 million clones, with around 78% observed a single time. In total, the top ten clones hold approximately 0.5% of the sample.

CDR1 and CDR2 were assigned from the germline V gene as MDHEN and SYDVKM. Trimming removed 10 bases from V and 4 bases from J; the gene matches leave 9 bases unexplained. Reading from cysteine to phenylalanine, the CDR3 counts 13 amino acids. Only the CDR3 part of the read is kept: 39 bases, read in frame from the first base. The chain was built from TRBV28 and TRBJ1-2, and 7 bases in between align with TRBD1. The sequence was obtained from a man aged 18 to 30 in good health. Some clones in this sample may be carry-over from other donors' samples. Sequencing was done on a sample of memory CD4+ T cells from PBMCs. The cell subset or site label corresponds to: CD45RA-negative fraction. CDR3 protein: CATLGQNFYGYTF. The sequenced DNA is TGTGCCACCCTGGGACAGAACTTCTATGGCTACACCTTC.